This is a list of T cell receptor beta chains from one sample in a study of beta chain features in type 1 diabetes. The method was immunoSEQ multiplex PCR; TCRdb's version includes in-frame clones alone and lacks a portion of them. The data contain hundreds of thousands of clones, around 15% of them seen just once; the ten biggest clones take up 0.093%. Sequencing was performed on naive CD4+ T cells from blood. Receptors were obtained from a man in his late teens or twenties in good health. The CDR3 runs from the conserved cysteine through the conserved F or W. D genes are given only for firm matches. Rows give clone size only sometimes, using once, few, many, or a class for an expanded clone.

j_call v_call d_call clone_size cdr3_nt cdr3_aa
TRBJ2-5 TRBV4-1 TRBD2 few TGCGCCAGCAGCCTTGGGACTAGCGGGAGCGTAGAGACCCAGTACTTC CASSLGTSGSVETQYF
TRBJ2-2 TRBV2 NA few TGTGCCAGCATGGGGCAGAAGAACACCGGGGAGCTGTTTTTT CASMGQKNTGELFF
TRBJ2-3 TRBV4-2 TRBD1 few TGTGCCAGCAGCCATTGGGACAGGGGAAGCACAGATACGCAGTATTTT CASSHWDRGSTDTQYF
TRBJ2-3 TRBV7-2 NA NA TGTGCCAGCAGCTTTGGGGGTGGTACGCAGTATTTT CASSFGGGTQYF
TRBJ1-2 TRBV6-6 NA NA TGTGCCAGCAGTTACTCCCCACCGGGACCGTCCTACACCTTC CASSYSPPGPSYTF
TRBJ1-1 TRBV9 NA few TGTGCCAGCAGCGGACAGCTATTAAACACTGAAGCTTTCTTT CASSGQLLNTEAFF
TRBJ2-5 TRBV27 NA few TGTGCCAGCAGTATCGACAGTTACCTTCAAGAGACCCAGTACTTC CASSIDSYLQETQYF
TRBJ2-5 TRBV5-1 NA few TGCGCCAGCAGCTCACAGGGCTTGGGGGAGACCCAGTACTTC CASSSQGLGETQYF
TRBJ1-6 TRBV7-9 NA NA TGTGCCAGCAGCCCGGGGGGGACTTTATATAATTCACCCCTCCACTTT CASSPGGTLYNSPLHF
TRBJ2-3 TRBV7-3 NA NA TGTGCCAGCAGCCCCGGGCCTAGCACAGATACGCAGTATTTT CASSPGPSTDTQYF
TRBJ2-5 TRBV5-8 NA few TGTGCCAGCATCGCAGCGACTATTAGTATCGGGACCCAGTACTTC CASIAATISIGTQYF
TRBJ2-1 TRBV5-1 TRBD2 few TGCGCCAGCAGCATTCTAGCGGGAGCTGTGCGTGAGCAGTTCTTC CASSILAGAVREQFF
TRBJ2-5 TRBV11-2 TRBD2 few TGTGCCACCCGGCGGGGGCAAGAGACCCAGTACTTC CATRRGQETQYF
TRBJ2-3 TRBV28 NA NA TGTGCCAGCAGTTTATGGAGACTAGTCACAGATACGCAGTATTTT CASSLWRLVTDTQYF
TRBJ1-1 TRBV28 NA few TGTGCCAGCTGCTTGATTGGCACTGAAGCTTTCTTT CASCLIGTEAFF
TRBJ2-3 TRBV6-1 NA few TGTGCCAGCAGTGAGACTTACAGCACAGATACGCAGTATTTT CASSETYSTDTQYF
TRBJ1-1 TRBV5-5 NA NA TGTGCCAGCAGCTTCCCACAGGACATGAACACTGAAGCTTTCTTT CASSFPQDMNTEAFF
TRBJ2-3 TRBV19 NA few TGTGCCAGTAGTATAGAAAGGACGCCTACCAGCACAGATACGCAGTATTTT CASSIERTPTSTDTQYF
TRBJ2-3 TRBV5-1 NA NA TGCGCCAGCAGCTTGGGGCCACTAGGTTCTAGCACAGATACGCAGTATTTT CASSLGPLGSSTDTQYF
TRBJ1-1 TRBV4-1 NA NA TGCGCCAGCAGCCAAGATGTGGAGGGAGCTTTCTTT CASSQDVEGAFF
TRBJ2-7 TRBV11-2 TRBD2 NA TGTGCCAGCAGCCGGGTTAGCGGGAGGGCCCCCGAGCAGTACTTC CASSRVSGRAPEQYF
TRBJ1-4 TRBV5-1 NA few TGCGCCAGCAGCAATACAGGGAGGTTTAATGAAAAACTGTTTTTT CASSNTGRFNEKLFF